The clone carrying this T cell receptor (beta chain) was observed at least ten times. This entry comes from a study of molecular identifiers for immune sequencing clone quantification. One entry per CDR3 protein, called by TCRdb with MiXCR from the PCR reads. The table has 85,000 to 100,000 distinct CDR3 sequences, more than 20% seen once. This CDR3 contains 11 residues. Germline CDR1 reads SGHKS; CDR2 reads YYEKEE (reference sequence). V lost 3 bases to trimming and J lost 6 bases, with 7 bases between them. Material for sequencing was naive CD8+ T cells from blood, with Jurkat cell RNA spiked in. Subset indicated: FACS-sorted CD8+CD4-CCR7+CD45RA+ naive T cells. This rearrangement joins TRBV5-5 to TRBJ2-7; D gene ambiguous. The receptor comes from a human donor in good health. Some libraries in this study had Jurkat cell RNA spiked in. Written as DNA, the CDR3 is TGTGCCAGCAGCTCCGGGCCCGAGCAGTACTTC. This sequence encodes CASSSGPEQYF.